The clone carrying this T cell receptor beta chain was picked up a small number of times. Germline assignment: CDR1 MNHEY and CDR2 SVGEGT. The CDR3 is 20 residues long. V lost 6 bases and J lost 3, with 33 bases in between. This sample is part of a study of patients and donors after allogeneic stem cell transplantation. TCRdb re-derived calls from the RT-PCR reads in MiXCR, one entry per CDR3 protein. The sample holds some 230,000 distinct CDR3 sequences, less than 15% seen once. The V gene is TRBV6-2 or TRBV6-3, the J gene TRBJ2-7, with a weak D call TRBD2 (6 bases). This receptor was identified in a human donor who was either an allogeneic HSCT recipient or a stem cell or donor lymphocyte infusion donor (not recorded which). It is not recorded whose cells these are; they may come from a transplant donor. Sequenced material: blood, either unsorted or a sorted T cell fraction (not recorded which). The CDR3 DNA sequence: TGTGCCAGCAGGCAATCCCCCAGGGCGGGGCAATGGTTCGACTACTACGAGCAGTACTTC. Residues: CASRQSPRAGQWFDYYEQYF.